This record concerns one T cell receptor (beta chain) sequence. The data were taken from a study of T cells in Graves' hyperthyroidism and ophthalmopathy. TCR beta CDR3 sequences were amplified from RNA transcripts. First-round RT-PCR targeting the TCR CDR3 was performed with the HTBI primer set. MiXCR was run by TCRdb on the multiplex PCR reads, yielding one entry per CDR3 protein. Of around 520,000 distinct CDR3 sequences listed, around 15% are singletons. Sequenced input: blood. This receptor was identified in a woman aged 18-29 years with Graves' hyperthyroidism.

The DNA for the CDR3 is TGCGCCAGCAGCCTGGGACCGATCTCTGGAAACACCATATATTTT. It codes for CASSLGPISGNTIYF. This sequence joins TRBV5-1 and TRBJ1-3; D perhaps matches TRBD1 (5 bases). V gave up 4 bases and J gave up 0 bases, with 11 bases separating them. Germline CDR1 reads SGHRS; CDR2 reads YFSETQ. This CDR3 has 15 residues.